The source of this T cell receptor (beta chain) is a study of CD8 T cells in ankylosing spondylitis. The V segment lost 1 base and the J segment 0 bases; nucleotides outside the gene matches: 6. Germline V gives CDR1 SGHVS, CDR2 FQNEAQ. The CDR3 spans 17 residues. Overall study results and limits: Disease-linked clones bore a CD8+ phenotype, appearing relatively rarely in peripheral blood.

A few counts support this clonotype. Its cognate antigen is unknown. TCRdb ran MiXCR on the 5' RACE reads and lists one entry per CDR3 protein. The sample holds hundreds of thousands of distinct CDR3 sequences; about 9.1% are singletons and the top ten take 6.5% to 7%. The chain recombines TRBV7-8 with TRBJ2-3, with 8 bases identical to TRBD2. This clonotype was sampled from a male donor with ankylosing spondylitis or in good health (not recorded which). Material for sequencing was blood, either unsorted or a sorted T cell fraction (not recorded which). Here the CDR3 reads CASSLGSGGLSTDTQYF. For the CDR3, the DNA is TGTGCCAGCAGCTTAGGGAGCGGGGGCTTGAGCACAGATACGCAGTATTTT.